These 26 T cell receptor beta chains were sequenced from one sample in a study of shared clonotypes between healthy human individuals. Terminally differentiated effector memory CD45RA+ cells were excluded from the naive CD8 cells, which were CD45RO-negative and positively selected for CCR7. Repertoires were generated with immunoSEQ multiplex PCR, while TCRdb's copy carries only in-frame clones and drops some. In the table there are about 2.1 million clones, just under 95% of which are singletons. Sequencing used naive CD8+ T cells from PBMCs. These receptor sequences come from a young man in good health. Some clones in this sample may be carry-over from other donors' samples.

V and J are TRBV4-1 and TRBJ2-7; 8 bases align to TRBD2. Germline assignment: CDR1 MGHRA and CDR2 YSYEKL. This CDR3 is built from 15 residues. With 1 base clipped from V and 5 bases from J, the junction kept 7 bases outside the gene matches. CDR3 protein: CASSQAGREGDEQYF. CDR3 coding DNA: TGCGCCAGCAGCCAAGCCGGGAGGGAGGGAGACGAGCAGTACTTC.

The chain has TRBV7-9 and TRBJ2-7; TRBD2 aligns across 7 bases. CDR1 and CDR2 from the germline V gene are SEHNR and FQNEAQ (reference sequence). V gave up 6 bases and J gave up 3 bases; unmatched junction bases: 8. CDR3 size: 14 residues. The CDR3: CASRDGRRGYEQYF. Here the CDR3 DNA reads TGTGCCAGCAGGGACGGGAGGAGGGGCTACGAGCAGTACTTC.

The chain employs TRBV28 and TRBJ2-3; weak D call: TRBD2 (6 bases). CDR1 is MDHEN and CDR2 is SYDVKM in the germline V gene. Trimming took off 1 base at V and 2 bases at J, with 22 bases between the two ends. The CDR3 sequence is 19 residues long. Here the CDR3 reads CASSLLRDFRTGYTDTQYF. Here the CDR3 DNA reads TGTGCCAGCAGTTTATTAAGGGACTTCCGTACCGGCTACACAGATACGCAGTATTTT.

V gene TRBV15 combines with J gene TRBJ2-1; D gene ambiguous. This CDR3 contains 16 residues. Germline-derived CDR1 and CDR2 are LNHNV and YYDKDF (reference sequence). V lost 1 base to trimming and J lost 5 bases, with 15 bases between them. DNA for the CDR3: TGTGCCACCAGCAGAGGGGATCACCCACGGAACAATGAGCAGTTCTTC. Its protein is CATSRGDHPRNNEQFF.

J is TRBJ2-7 and V is TRBV4-1; weak D call: TRBD1 (7 bases). Germline loops: CDR1 MGHRA, CDR2 YSYEKL. Trimming pared 4 bases from V and 3 bases from J, leaving 19 bases between. The CDR3 is made up of 16 amino acids. CDR3 nucleotide sequence: TGCGCCAGCAGCCTAGTAGACAGGGTTAGCGGCTACGAGCAGTACTTC. It is translated as CASSLVDRVSGYEQYF.

V is TRBV28 and J is TRBJ2-7; unclear D gene. V was trimmed by 2 bases and J by 1 base, leaving 6 bases between them. The germline CDR1 and CDR2 sequences are MDHEN and SYDVKM. CDR3 length: 13 amino acids. The CDR3 bases are TGTGCCAGCAGTTTAAGGGCATCCTACGAGCAGTACTTC. Its translation is CASSLRASYEQYF.

The V call is TRBV5-8, the J call TRBJ2-7; D is uncertain. The V end was cut by 7 bases, the J end by 3 bases, with 5 bases between. Germline-derived CDR1 and CDR2 are SGHTS and YDEGEE. CDR3 length equals 10 residues. The CDR3 coding sequence is TGTGCCAGCCCGAGCTACGAGCAGTACTTC. Protein product: CASPSYEQYF.

The V call is TRBV14, the J call TRBJ2-7; D remains unclear. CDR1 is SGHDN and CDR2 is FVKESK in the germline V gene. There are 17 residues in the CDR3. Deletions cut 0 bases from V and 6 bases from J, with 21 bases between. For the CDR3, the DNA is TGTGCCAGCAGCCAAGATTATGGCCTAACCCCTTTTGTCGAGCAGTACTTC. It specifies CASSQDYGLTPFVEQYF.

The V and J genes are TRBV7-6 and TRBJ1-5, with D possibly matching TRBD1 (6 bases). Germline V gives CDR1 SGHVS, CDR2 FNYEAQ. The CDR3 totals 18 residues. V lost 5 bases and J lost 0, with 20 bases in between. The CDR3 DNA reads TGTGCCAGCAGCCCCTACCGTTGGACAGAGAATAGCAATCAGCCCCAGCATTTT. Amino acids: CASSPYRWTENSNQPQHF.

The chain has TRBV27 and TRBJ2-7; the D call may be TRBD1 or TRBD2 (6 bases each). There are 14 residues in the CDR3. The V and J ends lost 5 bases and 5 bases respectively, with 16 bases between them. Looked up from germline, CDR1 is MNHEY and CDR2 is SMNVEV (reference sequence). DNA of the CDR3: TGTGCCAGCAGTGCGGTGGGGGGCGCGAACGAGCAGTACTTC. This sequence encodes CASSAVGGANEQYF.

The chain joins TRBV4-2 to TRBJ2-1; 15 bases map to TRBD2. The CDR3 is made up of 17 amino acids. The V segment lost 1 base and the J segment 7 bases; nucleotides outside the gene matches: 5. Germline CDR1 LGHNA, CDR2 YNFKEQ. CDR3 sequence (DNA): TGTGCCAGCAGCCAAGCCGGGACTAGCGGGAGGTGGAATGAGCAGTTCTTC. Encoded protein: CASSQAGTSGRWNEQFF.

DNA for the CDR3: TGTGCCAGTAGTATTTTCACGGCAGTCGCTAACTATGGCTACACCTTC. Encoded protein: CASSIFTAVANYGYTF. The chain employs TRBV19 and TRBJ1-2; unclear D gene. The CDR3 is 16 amino acids. Germline assignment: CDR1 LNHDA and CDR2 SQIVND (reference sequence). The V end lost 3 bases, the J end lost 0 bases, and 14 bases lay between the germline ends.

The chain couples TRBV6-5 to TRBJ1-1, with D unclear. In germline, CDR1 is MNHEY, CDR2 SVGAGI. There are 14 residues in the CDR3. V was trimmed by 0 bases and J by 3 bases, leaving 8 bases between them. CDR3 in DNA: TGTGCCAGCAGTTACTCGTGGGTCGACACTGAAGCTTTCTTT. Protein product: CASSYSWVDTEAFF.

This chain connects TRBV10-2 to TRBJ1-1; 9 positions match TRBD1. There are 14 residues in the CDR3. From germline, CDR1 is WSHSY and CDR2 SAAADI. V trimming: 5 bases; J trimming: 0 bases; junction bases outside the gene matches: 1. The CDR3 sequence is CASSWTGVNTEAFF. DNA of the CDR3: TGCGCCAGCAGTTGGACAGGGGTGAACACTGAAGCTTTCTTT.

The chain's CDR3 is CASSPPDRGRGEKLFF. The CDR3, as DNA: TGTGCCAGCAGCCCCCCCGACAGGGGCAGGGGTGAAAAACTGTTTTTT. The rearrangement uses TRBV14 and TRBJ1-4; 8 bases are shared with TRBD1. Germline-derived CDR1 and CDR2 are SGHDN and FVKESK. The CDR3 spans 16 residues. Germline trimming cut 4 bases from V and 7 bases from J; bases unmatched to any gene: 11.

CDR3 coding DNA: TGTGCCAGCAGGCTCATCAACGGCAGGGGAGTATTTCGGAATCAGCCCCAGCATTTT. Its translation is CASRLINGRGVFRNQPQHF. The gene calls are TRBV7-4 and TRBJ1-5; maybe TRBD1 (6 bases). Germline lookup yields CDR1 SGHVT and CDR2 SQSDAQ. The CDR3 is 19 residues long. V was clipped by 6 bases and J by 4 bases, with 28 bases between them.

V usage is TRBV7-9 and J usage is TRBJ2-2, with 7 bases lining up with TRBD1. This CDR3 is built from 16 residues. The junction had 7 bases not matched to a gene; V was cut back by 5 bases and J by 1 base. Germline values: CDR1 SEHNR, CDR2 FQNEAQ (reference sequence). CDR3 loop: CASSMTGTQNTGELFF. The CDR3 DNA reads as TGTGCCAGCAGCATGACAGGGACCCAGAACACCGGGGAGCTGTTTTTT. Supplemented by reference TRBV7-9 and TRBJ2-2, the full variable domain reads DTGVSQNPRHKITKRGQNVTFRCDPISEHNRLYWYRQTLGQGPEFLTYFQNEAQLEKSRLLSDRFSAERPKGSFSTLEIQRTEQGDSAMYLCASSMTGTQNTGELFFGEGSRLTVL.

V usage is TRBV29-1 and J usage is TRBJ2-5, with 9 bases matching TRBD2. The CDR3 runs to 17 residues. The V segment lost 0 bases and the J segment 5 bases; nucleotides outside the gene matches: 13. Germline V CDR1 and CDR2: SQVTM, ANQGSEA. The CDR3 sequence: CSVEDLAAGGPGETQYF. CDR3 DNA: TGCAGCGTTGAAGATCTTGCGGCGGGAGGGCCAGGTGAGACCCAGTACTTC.

This chain joins TRBV9 and TRBJ2-5, with D possibly TRBD2 on 6 matching bases. Germline V gene data show CDR1 as SGDLS and CDR2 as YYNGEE. This CDR3 contains 14 residues. V gave up 2 bases and J gave up 2 bases, with 10 bases separating them. CDR3: CASSVLGGQETQYF. For the CDR3, the DNA is TGTGCCAGCAGCGTGCTTGGAGGGCAAGAGACCCAGTACTTC.

V is TRBV29-1 and J is TRBJ2-5, with a possible D match to TRBD2 (6 bases). CDR3 size: 11 residues. CDR1 and CDR2 from the germline V gene are SQVTM and ANQGSEA. V lost 7 bases and J 1 base, leaving 7 bases between the germline ends. CDR3 protein: CSGRGQETQYF. The CDR3 nucleotides read TGCAGCGGGAGGGGCCAAGAGACCCAGTACTTC.

The V gene is TRBV7-9, the J gene TRBJ2-1; no definite D call. The CDR3 has 13 residues. V gave up 11 bases and J gave up 0 bases, with 11 bases separating them. Germline V lookup: CDR1 SEHNR, CDR2 FQNEAQ (reference sequence). In DNA, the CDR3 is TGTGCCGCCAGGCCAAGCTCCTACAATGAGCAGTTCTTC. Translating gives CAARPSSYNEQFF.

The J gene is TRBJ2-1, the V gene TRBV6-5; no definite D call. V was cut by 5 bases and J by 3 bases, with 8 bases left in between. Germline V lookup: CDR1 MNHEY, CDR2 SVGAGI. The CDR3 loop spans 13 amino acids. The CDR3 loop reads CASSDGLYNEQFF. For the CDR3, the DNA is TGTGCCAGCAGTGACGGGCTCTACAATGAGCAGTTCTTC.

The gene calls are TRBV27 and TRBJ1-5, with D hard to call. Trimming took 10 bases from V and 0 from J, leaving 16 bases between them. CDR1 MNHEY and CDR2 SMNVEV come from the germline V gene (reference sequence). The CDR3 spans 15 residues. Here the CDR3 DNA reads TGTGCCACCCAATTGACACCTCTTAGCAATCAGCCCCAGCATTTT. Encoded protein: CATQLTPLSNQPQHF.

On this clone: The same CDR3 also results from other DNA sequences found in this sample. The V gene is TRBV7-3, the J gene TRBJ2-1; 8 nucleotides match TRBD2. In germline, CDR1 is SGHTA, CDR2 FQGTGA. Germline trimming cut 2 bases from V and 1 base from J; bases unmatched to any gene: 1. CDR3 length: 15 amino acids. DNA of the CDR3: TGTGCCAGCAGCTTAGTAGCGGGGTCCTACAATGAGCAGTTCTTC. It is translated as CASSLVAGSYNEQFF.

V is TRBV28 and J is TRBJ2-7; 8 nucleotides match TRBD1. The CDR3 sequence is 13 residues long. Germline V gene sequence: CDR1 MDHEN, CDR2 SYDVKM. V lost 3 bases to trimming and J lost 5 bases; unmatched junction nucleotides: 3. CDR3 in amino acids: CASSFWTGNEQYF. The DNA of the CDR3 is TGTGCCAGCAGTTTTTGGACAGGGAACGAGCAGTACTTC. The variable domain in full, completed from reference TRBV28 and TRBJ2-7, reads DVKVTQSSRYLVKRTGEKVFLECVQDMDHENMFWYRQDPGLGLRLIYFSYDVKMKEKGDIPEGYSVSREKKERFSLILESASTNQTSMYLCASSFWTGNEQYFGPGTRLTVT.

The chain combines TRBV28 with TRBJ2-5; no clear D. The CDR3 totals 14 residues. Trimming shortened V by 3 bases and J by 9 bases, and 17 bases separated the two germline ends. CDR1 is MDHEN and CDR2 is SYDVKM in the germline V gene. The CDR3 loop is CASSLESQGRSQYF. In DNA, the CDR3 is TGTGCCAGCAGTTTGGAGTCCCAAGGAAGGTCCCAGTACTTC.